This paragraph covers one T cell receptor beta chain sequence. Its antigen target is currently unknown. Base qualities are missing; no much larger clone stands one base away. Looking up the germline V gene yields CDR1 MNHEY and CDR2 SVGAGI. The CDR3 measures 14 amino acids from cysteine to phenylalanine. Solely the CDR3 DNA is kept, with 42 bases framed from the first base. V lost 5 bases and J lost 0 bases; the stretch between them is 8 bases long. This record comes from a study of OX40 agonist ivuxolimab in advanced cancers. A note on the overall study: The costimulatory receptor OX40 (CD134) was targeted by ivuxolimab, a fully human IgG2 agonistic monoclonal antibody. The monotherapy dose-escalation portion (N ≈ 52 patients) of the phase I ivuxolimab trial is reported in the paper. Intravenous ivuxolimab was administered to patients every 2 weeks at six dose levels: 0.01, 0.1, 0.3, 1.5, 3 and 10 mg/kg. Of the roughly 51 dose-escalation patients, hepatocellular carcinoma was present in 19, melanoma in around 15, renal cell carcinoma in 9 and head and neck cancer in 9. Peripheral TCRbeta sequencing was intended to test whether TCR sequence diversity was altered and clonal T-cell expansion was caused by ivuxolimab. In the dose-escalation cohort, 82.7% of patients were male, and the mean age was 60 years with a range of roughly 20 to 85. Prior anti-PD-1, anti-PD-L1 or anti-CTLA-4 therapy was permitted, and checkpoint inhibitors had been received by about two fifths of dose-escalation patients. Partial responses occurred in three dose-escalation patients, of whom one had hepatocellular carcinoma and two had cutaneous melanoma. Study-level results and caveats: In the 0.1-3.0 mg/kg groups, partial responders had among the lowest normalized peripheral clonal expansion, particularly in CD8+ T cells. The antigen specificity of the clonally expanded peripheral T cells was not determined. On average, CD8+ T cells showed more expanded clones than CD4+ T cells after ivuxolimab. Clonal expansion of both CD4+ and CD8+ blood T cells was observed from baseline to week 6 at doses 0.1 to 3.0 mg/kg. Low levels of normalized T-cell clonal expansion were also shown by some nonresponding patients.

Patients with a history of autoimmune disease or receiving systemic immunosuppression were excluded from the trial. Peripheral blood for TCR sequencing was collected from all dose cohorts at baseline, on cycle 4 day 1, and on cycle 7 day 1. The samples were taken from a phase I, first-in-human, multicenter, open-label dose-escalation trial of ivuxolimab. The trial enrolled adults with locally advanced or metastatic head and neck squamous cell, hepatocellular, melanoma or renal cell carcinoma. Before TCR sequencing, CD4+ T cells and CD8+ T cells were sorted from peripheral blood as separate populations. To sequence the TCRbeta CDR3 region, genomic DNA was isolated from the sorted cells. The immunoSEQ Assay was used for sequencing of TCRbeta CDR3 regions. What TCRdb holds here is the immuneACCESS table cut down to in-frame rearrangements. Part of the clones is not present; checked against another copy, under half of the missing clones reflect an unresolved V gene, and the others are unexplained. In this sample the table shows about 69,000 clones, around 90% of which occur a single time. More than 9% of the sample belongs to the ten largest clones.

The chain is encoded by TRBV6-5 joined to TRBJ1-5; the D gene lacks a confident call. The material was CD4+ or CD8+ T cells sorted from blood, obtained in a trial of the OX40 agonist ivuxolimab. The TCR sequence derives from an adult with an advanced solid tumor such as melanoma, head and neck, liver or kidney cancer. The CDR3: CASSTDYSNQPQHF. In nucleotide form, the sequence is TGTGCCAGCAGTACGGATTATAGCAATCAGCCCCAGCATTTT.